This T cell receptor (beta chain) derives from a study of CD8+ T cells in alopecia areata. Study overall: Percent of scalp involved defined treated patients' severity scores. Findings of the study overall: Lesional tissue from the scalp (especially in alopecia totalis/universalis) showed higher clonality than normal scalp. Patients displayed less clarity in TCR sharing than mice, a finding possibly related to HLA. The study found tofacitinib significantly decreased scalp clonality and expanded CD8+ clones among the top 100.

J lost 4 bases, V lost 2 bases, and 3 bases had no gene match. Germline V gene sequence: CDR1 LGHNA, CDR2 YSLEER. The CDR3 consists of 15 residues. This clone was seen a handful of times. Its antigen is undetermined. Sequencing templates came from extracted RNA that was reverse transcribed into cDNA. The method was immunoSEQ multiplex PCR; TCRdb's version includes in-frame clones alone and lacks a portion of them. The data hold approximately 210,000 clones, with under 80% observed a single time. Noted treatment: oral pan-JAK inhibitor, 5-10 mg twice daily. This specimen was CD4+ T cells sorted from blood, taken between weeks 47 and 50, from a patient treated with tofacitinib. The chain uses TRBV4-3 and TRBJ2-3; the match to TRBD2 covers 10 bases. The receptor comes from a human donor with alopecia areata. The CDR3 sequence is CASSQTSGAADTQYF. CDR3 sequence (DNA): TGCGCCAGCAGCCAAACTAGCGGGGCTGCAGATACGCAGTATTTT.